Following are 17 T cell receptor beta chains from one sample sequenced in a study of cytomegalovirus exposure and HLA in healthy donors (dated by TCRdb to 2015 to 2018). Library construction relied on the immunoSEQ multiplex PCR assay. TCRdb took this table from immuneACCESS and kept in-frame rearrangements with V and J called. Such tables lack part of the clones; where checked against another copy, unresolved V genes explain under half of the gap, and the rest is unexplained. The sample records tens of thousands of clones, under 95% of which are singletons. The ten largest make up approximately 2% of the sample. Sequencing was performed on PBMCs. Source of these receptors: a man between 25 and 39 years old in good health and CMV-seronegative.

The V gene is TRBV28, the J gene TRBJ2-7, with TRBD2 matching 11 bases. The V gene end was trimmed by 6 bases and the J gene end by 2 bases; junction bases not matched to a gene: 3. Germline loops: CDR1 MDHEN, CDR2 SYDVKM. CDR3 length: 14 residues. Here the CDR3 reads CASSTSGSPYEQYF. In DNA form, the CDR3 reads TGTGCCAGCAGCACTAGCGGGAGCCCCTACGAGCAGTACTTC.

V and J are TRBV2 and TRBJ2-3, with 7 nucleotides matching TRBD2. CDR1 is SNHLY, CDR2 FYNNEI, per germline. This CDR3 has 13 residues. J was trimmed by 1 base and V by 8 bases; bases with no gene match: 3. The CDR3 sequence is CASSSGRTDTQYF. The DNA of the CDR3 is TGTGCCAGCTCTAGCGGCCGCACAGATACGCAGTATTTT.

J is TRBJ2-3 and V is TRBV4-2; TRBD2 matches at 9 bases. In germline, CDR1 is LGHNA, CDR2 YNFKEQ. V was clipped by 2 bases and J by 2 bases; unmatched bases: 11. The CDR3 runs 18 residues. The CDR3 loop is CASSQFEAAGGPTDTQYF. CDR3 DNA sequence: TGTGCCAGCAGCCAATTTGAAGCCGCGGGAGGGCCCACAGATACGCAGTATTTT.

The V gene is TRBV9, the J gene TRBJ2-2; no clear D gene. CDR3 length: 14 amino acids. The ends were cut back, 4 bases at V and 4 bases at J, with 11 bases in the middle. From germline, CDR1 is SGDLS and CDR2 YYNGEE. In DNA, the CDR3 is TGTGCCAGCAGCCTCAGAAGTTCCACCGGGGAGCTGTTTTTT. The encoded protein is CASSLRSSTGELFF.

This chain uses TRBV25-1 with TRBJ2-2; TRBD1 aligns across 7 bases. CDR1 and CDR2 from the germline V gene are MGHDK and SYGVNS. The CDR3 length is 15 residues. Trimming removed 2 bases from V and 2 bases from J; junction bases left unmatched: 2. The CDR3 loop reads CASSEQGGNTGELFF. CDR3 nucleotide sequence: TGTGCCAGCAGTGAACAAGGGGGCAACACCGGGGAGCTGTTTTTT.

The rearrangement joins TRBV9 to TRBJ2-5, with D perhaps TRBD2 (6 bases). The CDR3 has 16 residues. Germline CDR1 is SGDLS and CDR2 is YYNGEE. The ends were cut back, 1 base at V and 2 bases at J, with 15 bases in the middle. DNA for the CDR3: TGTGCCAGCAGCGTACATGGAGGAGCGGGTCAAGAGACCCAGTACTTC. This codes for CASSVHGGAGQETQYF. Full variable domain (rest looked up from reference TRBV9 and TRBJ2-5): DSGVTQTPKHLITATGQRVTLRCSPRSGDLSVYWYQQSLDQGLQFLIQYYNGEERAKGNILERFSAQQFPDLHSELNLSSLELGDSALYFCASSVHGGAGQETQYFGPGTRLLVL.

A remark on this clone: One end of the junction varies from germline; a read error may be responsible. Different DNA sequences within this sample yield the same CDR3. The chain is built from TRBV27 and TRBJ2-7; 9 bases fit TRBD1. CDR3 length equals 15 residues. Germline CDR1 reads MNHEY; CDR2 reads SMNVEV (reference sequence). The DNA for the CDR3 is TGTGCTAGCAGAGCCGGGACAGGGTATCCCTACGAGCAGTACTTC. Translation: CASRAGTGYPYEQYF.

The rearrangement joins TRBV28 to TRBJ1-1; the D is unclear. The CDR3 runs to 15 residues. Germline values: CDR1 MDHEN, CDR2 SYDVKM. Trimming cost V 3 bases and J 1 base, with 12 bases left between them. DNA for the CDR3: TGTGCCAGCAGTTTGACCGGGGAAAGGAACACTGAAGCTTTCTTT. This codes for CASSLTGERNTEAFF.

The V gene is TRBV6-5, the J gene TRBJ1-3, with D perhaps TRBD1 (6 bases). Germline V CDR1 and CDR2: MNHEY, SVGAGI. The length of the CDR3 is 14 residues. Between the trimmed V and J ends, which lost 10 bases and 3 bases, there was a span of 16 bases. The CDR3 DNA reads TGTGCCATCTGGGCAGGGGCCGATGGAAACACCATATATTTT. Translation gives CAIWAGADGNTIYF.

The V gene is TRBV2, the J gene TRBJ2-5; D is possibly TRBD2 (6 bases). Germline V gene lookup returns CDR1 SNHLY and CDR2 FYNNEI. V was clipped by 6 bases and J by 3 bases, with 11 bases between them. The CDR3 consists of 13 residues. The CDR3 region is CASSRRGEETQYF. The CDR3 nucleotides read TGTGCCAGCAGCCGACGCGGGGAAGAGACCCAGTACTTC. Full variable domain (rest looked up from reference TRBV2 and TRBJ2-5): EPEVTQTPSHQVTQMGQEVILRCVPISNHLYFYWYRQILGQKVEFLVSFYNNEISEKSEIFDDQFSVERPDGSNFTLKIRSTKLEDSAMYFCASSRRGEETQYFGPGTRLLVL.

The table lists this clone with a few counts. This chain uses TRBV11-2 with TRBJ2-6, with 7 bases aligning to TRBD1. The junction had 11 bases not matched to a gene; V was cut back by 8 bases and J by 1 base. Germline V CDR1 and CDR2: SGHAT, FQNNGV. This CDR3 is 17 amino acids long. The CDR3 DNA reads TGTGCCAGCGGCGCGGGCAGGGGGATATCTGGGGCCAACGTCCTGACTTTC. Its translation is CASGAGRGISGANVLTF. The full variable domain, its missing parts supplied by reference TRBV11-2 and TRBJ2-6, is EAGVAQSPRYKIIEKRQSVAFWCNPISGHATLYWYQQILGQGPKLLIQFQNNGVVDDSQLPKDRFSAERLKGVDSTLKIQPAKLEDSAVYLCASGAGRGISGANVLTFGAGSRLTVL.

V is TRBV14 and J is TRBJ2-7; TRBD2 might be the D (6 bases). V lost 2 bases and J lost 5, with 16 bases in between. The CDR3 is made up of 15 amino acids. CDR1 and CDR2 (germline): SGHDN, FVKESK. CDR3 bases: TGTGCCAGCAGCCAATTTATGAGGAGGGACCACGAGCAGTACTTC. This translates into CASSQFMRRDHEQYF.

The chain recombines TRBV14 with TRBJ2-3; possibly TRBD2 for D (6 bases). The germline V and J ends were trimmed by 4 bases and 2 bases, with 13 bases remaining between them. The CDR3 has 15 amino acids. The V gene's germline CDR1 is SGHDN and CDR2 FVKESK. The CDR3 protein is CASSPGLRYTDTQYF. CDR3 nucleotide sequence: TGTGCCAGCAGCCCAGGACTAAGGTACACAGATACGCAGTATTTT.

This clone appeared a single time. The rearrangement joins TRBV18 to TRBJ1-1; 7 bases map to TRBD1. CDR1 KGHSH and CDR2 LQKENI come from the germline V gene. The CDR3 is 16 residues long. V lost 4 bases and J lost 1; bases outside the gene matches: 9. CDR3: CASSQLLQGPNTEAFF. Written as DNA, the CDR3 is TGTGCCAGCTCACAACTCCTACAGGGGCCGAACACTGAAGCTTTCTTT.

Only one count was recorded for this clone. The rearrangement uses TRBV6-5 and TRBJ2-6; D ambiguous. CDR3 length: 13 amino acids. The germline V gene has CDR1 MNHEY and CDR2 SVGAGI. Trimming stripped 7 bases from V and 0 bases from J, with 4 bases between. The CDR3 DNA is TGTGCCAGCAAGAGCTCTGGGGCCAACGTCCTGACTTTC. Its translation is CASKSSGANVLTF.

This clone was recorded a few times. CDR3 coding DNA: TGTGCCAGCAGTCCTGAGCGTAATTCACCCCTCCACTTT. Protein product: CASSPERNSPLHF. This chain connects TRBV28 to TRBJ1-6; the D is unclear. The V end lost 5 bases, the J end lost 6 bases, and 8 bases lay between the germline ends. The CDR3 is made up of 13 amino acids. Germline loops: CDR1 MDHEN, CDR2 SYDVKM.

The CDR3 sequence: CASKYGVSREYETQYF. Here the CDR3 DNA reads TGTGCCAGCAAATATGGGGTGAGCAGGGAATACGAGACCCAGTACTTC. This chain joins TRBV2 and TRBJ2-5; TRBD1 might be the D (5 bases). This CDR3 spans 16 amino acids. The V gene lost 7 bases and the J gene lost 5 bases, with 23 bases spanning the gap. CDR1 and CDR2 (germline): SNHLY, FYNNEI.